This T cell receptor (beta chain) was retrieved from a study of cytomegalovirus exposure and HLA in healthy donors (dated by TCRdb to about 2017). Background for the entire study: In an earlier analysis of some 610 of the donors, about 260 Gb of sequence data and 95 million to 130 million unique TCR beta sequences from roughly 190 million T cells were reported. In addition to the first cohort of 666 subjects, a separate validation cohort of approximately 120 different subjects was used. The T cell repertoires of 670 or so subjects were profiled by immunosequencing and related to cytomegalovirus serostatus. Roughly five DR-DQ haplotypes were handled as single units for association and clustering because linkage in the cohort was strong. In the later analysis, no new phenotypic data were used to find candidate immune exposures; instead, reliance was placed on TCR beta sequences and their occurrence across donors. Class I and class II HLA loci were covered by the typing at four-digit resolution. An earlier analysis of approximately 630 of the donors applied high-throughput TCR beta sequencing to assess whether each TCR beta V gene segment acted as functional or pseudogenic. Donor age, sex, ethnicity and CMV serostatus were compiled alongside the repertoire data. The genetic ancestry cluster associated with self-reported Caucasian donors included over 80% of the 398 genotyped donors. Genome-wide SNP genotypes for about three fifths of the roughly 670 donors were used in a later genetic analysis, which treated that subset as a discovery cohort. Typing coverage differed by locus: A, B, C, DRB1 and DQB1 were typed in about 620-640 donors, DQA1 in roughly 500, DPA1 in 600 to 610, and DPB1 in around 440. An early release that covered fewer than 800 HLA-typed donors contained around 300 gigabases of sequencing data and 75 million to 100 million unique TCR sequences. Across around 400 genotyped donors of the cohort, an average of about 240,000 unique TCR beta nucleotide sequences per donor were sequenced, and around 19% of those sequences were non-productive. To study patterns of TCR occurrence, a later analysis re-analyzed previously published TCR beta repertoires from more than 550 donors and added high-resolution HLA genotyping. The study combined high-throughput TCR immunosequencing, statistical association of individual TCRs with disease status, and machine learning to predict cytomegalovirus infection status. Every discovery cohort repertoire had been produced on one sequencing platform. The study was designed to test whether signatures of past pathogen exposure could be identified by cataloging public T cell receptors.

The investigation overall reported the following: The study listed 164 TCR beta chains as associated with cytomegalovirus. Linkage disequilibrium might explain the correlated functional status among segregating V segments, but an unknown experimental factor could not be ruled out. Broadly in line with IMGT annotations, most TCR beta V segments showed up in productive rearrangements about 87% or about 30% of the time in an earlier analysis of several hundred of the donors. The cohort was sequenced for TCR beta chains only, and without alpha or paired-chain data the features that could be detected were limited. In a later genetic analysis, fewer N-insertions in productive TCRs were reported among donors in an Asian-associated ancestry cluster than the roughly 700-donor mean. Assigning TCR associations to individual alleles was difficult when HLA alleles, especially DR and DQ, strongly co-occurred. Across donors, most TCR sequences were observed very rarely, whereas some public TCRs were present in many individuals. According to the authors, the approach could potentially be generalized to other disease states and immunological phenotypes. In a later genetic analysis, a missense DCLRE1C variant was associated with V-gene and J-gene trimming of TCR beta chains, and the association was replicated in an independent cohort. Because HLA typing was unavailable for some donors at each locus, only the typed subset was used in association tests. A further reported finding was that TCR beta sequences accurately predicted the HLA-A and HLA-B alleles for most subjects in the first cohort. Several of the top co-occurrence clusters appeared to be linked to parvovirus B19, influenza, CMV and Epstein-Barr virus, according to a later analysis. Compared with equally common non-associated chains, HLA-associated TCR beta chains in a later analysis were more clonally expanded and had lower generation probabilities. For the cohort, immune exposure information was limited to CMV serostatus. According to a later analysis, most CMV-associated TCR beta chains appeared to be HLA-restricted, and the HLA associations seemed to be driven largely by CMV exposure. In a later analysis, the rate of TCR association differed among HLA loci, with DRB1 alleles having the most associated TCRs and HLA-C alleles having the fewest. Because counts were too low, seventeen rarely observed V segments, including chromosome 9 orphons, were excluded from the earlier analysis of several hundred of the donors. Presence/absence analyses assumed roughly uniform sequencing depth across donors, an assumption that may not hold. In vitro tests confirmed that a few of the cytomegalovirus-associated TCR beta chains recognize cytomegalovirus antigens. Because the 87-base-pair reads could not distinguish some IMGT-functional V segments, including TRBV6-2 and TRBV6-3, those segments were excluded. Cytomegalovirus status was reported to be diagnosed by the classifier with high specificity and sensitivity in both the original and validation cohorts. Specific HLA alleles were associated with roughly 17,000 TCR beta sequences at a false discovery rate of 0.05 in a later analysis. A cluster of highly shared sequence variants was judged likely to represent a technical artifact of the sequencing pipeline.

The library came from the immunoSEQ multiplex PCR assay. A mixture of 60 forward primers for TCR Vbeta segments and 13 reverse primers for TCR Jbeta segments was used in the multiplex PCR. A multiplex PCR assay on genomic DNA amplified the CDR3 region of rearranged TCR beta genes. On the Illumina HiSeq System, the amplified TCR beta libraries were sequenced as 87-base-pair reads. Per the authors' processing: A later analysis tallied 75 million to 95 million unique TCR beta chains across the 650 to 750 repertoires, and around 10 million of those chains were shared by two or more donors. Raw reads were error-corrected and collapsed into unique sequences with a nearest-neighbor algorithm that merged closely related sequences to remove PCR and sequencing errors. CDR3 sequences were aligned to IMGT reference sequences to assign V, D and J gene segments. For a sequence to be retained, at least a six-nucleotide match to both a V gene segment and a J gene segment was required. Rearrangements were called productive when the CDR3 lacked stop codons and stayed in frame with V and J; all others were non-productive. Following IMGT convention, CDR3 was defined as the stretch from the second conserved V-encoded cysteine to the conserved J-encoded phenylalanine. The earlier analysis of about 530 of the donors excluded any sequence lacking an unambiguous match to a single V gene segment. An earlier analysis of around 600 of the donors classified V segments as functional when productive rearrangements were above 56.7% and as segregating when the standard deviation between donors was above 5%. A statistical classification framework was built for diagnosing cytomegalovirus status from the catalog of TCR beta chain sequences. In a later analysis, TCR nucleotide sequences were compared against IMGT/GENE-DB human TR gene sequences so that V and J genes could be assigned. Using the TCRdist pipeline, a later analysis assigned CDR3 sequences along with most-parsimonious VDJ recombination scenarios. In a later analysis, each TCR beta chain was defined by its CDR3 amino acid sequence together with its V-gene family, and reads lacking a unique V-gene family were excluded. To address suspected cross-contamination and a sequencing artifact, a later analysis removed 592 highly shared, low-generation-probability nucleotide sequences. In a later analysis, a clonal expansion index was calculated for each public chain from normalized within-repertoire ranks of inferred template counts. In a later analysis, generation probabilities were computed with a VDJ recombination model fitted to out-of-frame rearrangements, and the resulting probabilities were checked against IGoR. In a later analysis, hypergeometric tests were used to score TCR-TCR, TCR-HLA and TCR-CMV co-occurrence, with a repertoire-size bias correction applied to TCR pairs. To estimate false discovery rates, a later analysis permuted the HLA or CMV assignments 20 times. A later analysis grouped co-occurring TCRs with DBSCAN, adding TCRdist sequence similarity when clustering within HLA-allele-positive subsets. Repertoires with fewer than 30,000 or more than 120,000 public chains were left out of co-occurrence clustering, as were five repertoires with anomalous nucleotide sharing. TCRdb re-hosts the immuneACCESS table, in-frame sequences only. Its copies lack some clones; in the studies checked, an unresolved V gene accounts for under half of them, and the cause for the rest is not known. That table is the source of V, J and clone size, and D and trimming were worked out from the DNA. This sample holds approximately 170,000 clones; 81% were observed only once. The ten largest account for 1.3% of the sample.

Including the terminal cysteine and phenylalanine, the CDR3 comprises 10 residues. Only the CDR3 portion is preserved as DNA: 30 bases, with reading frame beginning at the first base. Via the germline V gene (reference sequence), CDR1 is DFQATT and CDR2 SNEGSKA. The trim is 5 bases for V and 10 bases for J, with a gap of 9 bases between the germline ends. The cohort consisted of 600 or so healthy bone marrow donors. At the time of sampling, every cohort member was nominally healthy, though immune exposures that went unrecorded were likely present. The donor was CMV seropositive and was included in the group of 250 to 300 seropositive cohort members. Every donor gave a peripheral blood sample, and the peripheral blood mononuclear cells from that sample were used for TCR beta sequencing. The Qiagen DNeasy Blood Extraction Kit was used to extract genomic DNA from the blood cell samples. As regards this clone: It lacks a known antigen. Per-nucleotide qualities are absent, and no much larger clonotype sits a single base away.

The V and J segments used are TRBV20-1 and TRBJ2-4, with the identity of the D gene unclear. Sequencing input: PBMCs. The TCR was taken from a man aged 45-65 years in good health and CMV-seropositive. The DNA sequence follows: TGCAGTGCTGTGGGCCTTATTCAGTACTTC. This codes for CSAVGLIQYF.